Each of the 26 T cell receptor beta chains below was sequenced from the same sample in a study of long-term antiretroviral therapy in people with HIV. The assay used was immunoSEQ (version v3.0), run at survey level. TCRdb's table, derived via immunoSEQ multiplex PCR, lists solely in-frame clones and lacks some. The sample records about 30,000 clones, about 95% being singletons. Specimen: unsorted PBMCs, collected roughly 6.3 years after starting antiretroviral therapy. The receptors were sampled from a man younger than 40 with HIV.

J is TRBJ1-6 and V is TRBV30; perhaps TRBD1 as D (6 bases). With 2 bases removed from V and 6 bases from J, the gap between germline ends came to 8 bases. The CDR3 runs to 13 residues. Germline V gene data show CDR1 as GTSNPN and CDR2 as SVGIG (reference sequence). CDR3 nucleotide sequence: TGTGCCTGGAGTTGGGGGGCTAATTCACCCCTCCACTTT. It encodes CAWSWGANSPLHF.

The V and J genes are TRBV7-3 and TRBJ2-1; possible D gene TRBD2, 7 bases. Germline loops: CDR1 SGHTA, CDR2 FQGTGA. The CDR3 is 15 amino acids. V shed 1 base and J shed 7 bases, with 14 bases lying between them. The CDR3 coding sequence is TGTGCCAGCAGCTTAATCGGGGGAGGGGGGAATGAGCAGTTCTTC. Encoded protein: CASSLIGGGGNEQFF.

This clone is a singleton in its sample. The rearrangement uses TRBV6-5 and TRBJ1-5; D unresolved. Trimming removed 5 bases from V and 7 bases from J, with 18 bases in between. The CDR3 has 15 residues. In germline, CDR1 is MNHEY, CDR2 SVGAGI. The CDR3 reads CASSGPGGSGQPQHF. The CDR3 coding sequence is TGTGCCAGCAGTGGTCCGGGAGGTTCGGGACAGCCCCAGCATTTT.

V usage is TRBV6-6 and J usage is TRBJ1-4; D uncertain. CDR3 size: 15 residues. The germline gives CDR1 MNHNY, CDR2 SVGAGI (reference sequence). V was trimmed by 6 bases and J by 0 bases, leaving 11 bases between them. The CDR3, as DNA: TGTGCCAGCAGGGACGACGGAGCAACTAATGAAAAACTGTTTTTT. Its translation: CASRDDGATNEKLFF.

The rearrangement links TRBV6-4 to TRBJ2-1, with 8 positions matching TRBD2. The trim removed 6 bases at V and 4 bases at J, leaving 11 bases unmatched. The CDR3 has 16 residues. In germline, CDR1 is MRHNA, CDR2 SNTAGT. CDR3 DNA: TGTGCCAGCAGCCACAGCGCAGCGGGGGATTACAATGAGCAGTTCTTC. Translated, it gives CASSHSAAGDYNEQFF.

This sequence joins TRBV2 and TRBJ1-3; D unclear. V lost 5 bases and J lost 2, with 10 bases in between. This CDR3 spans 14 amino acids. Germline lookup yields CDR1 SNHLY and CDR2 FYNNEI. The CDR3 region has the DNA TGTGCCAGCAGTCCCCGAAGCACTGGAAACACCATATATTTT. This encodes CASSPRSTGNTIYF.

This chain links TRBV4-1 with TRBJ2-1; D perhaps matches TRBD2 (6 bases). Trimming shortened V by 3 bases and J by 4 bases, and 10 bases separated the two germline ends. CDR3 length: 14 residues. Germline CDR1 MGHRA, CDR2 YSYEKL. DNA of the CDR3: TGCGCCAGCAGCCAGGAGGGTAGGTACAATGAGCAGTTCTTC. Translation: CASSQEGRYNEQFF.

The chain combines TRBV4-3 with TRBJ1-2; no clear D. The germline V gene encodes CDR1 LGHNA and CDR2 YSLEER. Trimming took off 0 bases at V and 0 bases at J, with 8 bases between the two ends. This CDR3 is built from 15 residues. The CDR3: CASSQDFDPNYGYTF. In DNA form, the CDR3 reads TGCGCCAGCAGCCAAGATTTCGATCCTAACTATGGCTACACCTTC.

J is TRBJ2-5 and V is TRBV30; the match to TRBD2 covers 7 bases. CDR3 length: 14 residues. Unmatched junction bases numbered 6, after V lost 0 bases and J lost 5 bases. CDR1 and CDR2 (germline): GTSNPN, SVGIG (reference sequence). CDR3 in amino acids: CAWSVGAGVETQYF. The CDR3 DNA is TGTGCCTGGAGTGTCGGCGCGGGGGTGGAGACCCAGTACTTC.

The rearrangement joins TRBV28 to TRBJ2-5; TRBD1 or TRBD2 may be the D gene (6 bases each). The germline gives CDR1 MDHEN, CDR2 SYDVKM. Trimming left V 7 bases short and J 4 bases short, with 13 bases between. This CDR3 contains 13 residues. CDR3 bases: TGTGCCAGCATAAAGGGGGGCATAGAGACCCAGTACTTC. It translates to CASIKGGIETQYF.

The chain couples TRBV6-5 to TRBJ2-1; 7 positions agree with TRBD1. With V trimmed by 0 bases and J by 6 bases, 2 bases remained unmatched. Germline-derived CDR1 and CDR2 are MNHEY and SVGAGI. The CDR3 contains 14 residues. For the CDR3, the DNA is TGTGCCAGCAGTTACTCGTACAGGGGCAATGAGCAGTTCTTC. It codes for CASSYSYRGNEQFF.

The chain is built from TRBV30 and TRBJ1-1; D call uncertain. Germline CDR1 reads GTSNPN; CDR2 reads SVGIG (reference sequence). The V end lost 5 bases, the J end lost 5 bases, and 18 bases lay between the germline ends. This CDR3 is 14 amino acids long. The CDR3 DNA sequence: TGTGCCTGGGACGGCCTTGTCGGTGGGACTGAAGCTTTCTTT. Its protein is CAWDGLVGGTEAFF. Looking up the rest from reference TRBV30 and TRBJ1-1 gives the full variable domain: SQTIHQWPATLVQPVGSPLSLECTVEGTSNPNLYWYRQAAGRGLQLLFYSVGIGQISSEVPQNLSASRPQDRQFILSSKKLLLSDSGFYLCAWDGLVGGTEAFFGQGTRLTVV.

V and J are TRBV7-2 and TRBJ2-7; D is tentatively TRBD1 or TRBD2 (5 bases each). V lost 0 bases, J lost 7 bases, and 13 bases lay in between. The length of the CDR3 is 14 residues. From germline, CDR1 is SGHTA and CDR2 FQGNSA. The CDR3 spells CASSLALGRGEQYF. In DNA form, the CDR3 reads TGTGCCAGCAGCTTAGCCCTGGGACGAGGGGAGCAGTACTTC.

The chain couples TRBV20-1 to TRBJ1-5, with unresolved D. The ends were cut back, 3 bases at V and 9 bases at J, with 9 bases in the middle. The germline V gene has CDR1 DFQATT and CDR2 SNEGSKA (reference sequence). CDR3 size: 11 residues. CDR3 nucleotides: TGCAGTGCTAGTTTGGGAGGGCCCCAGCATTTT. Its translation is CSASLGGPQHF.

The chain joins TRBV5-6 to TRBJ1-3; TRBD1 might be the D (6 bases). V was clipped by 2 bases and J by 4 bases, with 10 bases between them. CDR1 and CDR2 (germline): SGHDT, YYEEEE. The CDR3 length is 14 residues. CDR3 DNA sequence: TGTGCCAGCAGCTTTAGGGGGTTAGGAAACACCATATATTTT. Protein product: CASSFRGLGNTIYF.

The CDR3: CASSLADYGYTF. CDR3 nucleotides: TGTGCCAGCAGTTTGGCTGACTATGGCTACACCTTC. The chain links TRBV28 to TRBJ1-2, with D unclear. Germline CDR1 reads MDHEN; CDR2 reads SYDVKM. The CDR3 is 12 amino acids. Trimming pared 3 bases from V and 3 bases from J, leaving 5 bases between.

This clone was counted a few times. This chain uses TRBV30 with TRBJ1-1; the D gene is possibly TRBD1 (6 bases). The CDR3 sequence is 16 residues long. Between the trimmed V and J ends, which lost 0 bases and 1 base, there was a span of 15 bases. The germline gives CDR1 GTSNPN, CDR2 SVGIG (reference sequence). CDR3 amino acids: CAWSVGQGGPNTEAFF. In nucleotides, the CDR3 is TGTGCCTGGAGTGTCGGACAAGGGGGACCGAACACTGAAGCTTTCTTT.

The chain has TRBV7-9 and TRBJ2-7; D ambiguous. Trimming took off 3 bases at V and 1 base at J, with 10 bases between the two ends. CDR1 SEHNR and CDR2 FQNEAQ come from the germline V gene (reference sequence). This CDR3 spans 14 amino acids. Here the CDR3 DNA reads TGTGCCAGCAGCTTTACAGAGGAGTCCTACGAGCAGTACTTC. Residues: CASSFTEESYEQYF.

In nucleotides, the CDR3 is TGTGCCACCAGCAGCGGGGGTCAGCCCCAGCATTTT. Translating it yields CATSSGGQPQHF. The genes are TRBV15 and TRBJ1-5; tentative D call: TRBD1 (5 bases). The CDR3 is 12 amino acids. Germline CDR1 and CDR2: LNHNV and YYDKDF (reference sequence). Trimming shortened V by 3 bases and J by 6 bases, and 6 bases separated the two germline ends.

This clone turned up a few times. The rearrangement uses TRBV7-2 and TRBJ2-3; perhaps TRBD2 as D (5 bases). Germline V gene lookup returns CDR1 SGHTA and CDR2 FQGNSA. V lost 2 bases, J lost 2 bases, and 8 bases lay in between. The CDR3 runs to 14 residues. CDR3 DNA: TGTGCCAGCAGCTTACAGGAGGCCACAGATACGCAGTATTTT. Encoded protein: CASSLQEATDTQYF.

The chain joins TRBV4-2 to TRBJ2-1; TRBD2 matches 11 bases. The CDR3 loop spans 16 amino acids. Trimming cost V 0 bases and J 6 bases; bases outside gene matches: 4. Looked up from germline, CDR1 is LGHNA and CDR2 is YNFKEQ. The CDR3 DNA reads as TGTGCCAGCAGCCAAGATCCAACTAGCGGGAGCAATGAGCAGTTCTTC. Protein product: CASSQDPTSGSNEQFF.

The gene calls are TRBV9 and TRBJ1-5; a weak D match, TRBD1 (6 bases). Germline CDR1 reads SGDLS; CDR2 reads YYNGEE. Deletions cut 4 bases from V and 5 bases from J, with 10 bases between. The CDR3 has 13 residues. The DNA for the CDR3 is TGTGCCAGCAGCCCCACAGGGTATCAGCCCCAGCATTTT. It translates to CASSPTGYQPQHF.

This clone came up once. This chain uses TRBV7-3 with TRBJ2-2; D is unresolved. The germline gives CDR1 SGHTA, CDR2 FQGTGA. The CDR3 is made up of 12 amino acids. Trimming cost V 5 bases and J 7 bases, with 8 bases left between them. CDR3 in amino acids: CASSHSYGELFF. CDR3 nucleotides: TGTGCCAGCAGCCATTCCTACGGGGAGCTGTTTTTT. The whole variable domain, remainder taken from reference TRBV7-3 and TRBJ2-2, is GAGVSQTPSNKVTEKGKYVELRCDPISGHTALYWYRQSLGQGPEFLIYFQGTGAADDSGLPNDRFFAVRPEGSVSTLKIQRTERGDSAVYLCASSHSYGELFFGEGSRLTVL.

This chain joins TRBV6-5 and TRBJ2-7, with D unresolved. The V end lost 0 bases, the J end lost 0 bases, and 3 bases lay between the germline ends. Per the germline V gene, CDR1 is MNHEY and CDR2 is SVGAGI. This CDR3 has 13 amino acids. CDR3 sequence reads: CASSYSPSYEQYF. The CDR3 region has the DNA TGTGCCAGCAGTTACTCCCCCTCCTACGAGCAGTACTTC.

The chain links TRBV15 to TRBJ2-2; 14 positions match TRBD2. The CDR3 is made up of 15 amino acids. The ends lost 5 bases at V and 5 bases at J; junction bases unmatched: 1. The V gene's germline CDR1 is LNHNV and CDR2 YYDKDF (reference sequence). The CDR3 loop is CATSWTSGGTGELFF. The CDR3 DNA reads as TGTGCCACCAGCTGGACTAGCGGGGGGACCGGGGAGCTGTTTTTT. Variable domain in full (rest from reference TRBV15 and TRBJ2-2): DAMVIQNPRYQVTQFGKPVTLSCSQTLNHNVMYWYQQKSSQAPKLLFHYYDKDFNNEADTPDNFQSRRPNTSFCFLDIRSPGLGDTAMYLCATSWTSGGTGELFFGEGSRLTVL.

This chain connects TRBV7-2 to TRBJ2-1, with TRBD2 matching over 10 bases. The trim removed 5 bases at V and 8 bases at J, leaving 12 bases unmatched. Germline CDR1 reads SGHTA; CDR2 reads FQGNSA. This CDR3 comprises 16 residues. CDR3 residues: CASSPDFQRGGYEQFF. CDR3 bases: TGTGCCAGCAGCCCAGACTTCCAGCGGGGGGGCTATGAGCAGTTCTTC.